A single sample gave rise to the 21 T cell receptor beta chains below, sequenced in a study of post-analysis software for immune sequencing data. Study-wide results and limits: Five or six TRBV segments, TRBV5-6, TRBV5-1 and TRBV20-1 among them, were found more frequent in patients than controls.

Included in the TCR beta cDNA libraries were unique molecular identifiers. From the PCR reads, TCRdb called clonotypes with MiXCR, one entry per CDR3 protein. This table holds around 770,000 distinct CDR3 sequences, just over 45% found once. These TCRs' antigens remain unknown. Material for sequencing was blood. Receptors were obtained from a girl aged 10-17 years with multiple sclerosis.

The rearrangement joins TRBV25-1 to TRBJ1-2; the D is unclear. CDR1 and CDR2 from the germline V gene are MGHDK and SYGVNS. The CDR3 sequence is 10 residues long. The V end lost 10 bases, the J end lost 7 bases, and 10 bases lay between the germline ends. The chain's CDR3 is CATHSLGYTF. The CDR3 region has the DNA TGTGCCACCCACTCTCTTGGCTACACCTTC.

The V gene is TRBV28, the J gene TRBJ1-5; perhaps TRBD1 as D (6 bases). CDR3 length: 17 residues. V lost 3 bases and J lost 5, with 20 bases in between. In germline, CDR1 is MDHEN, CDR2 SYDVKM. The CDR3 protein is CASSFVQGNPGHQPQHF. The CDR3 nucleotides are TGTGCCAGCAGTTTTGTACAGGGAAATCCGGGGCATCAGCCCCAGCATTTT.

This chain uses TRBV4-3 with TRBJ2-1, with 10 bases matching TRBD1. The V segment lost 3 bases and the J segment 9 bases; nucleotides outside the gene matches: 8. This CDR3 region has 15 residues. Germline CDR1 and CDR2: LGHNA and YSLEER. CDR3 nucleotide sequence: TGCGCCAGCAGCCAGGGACAGGGGACGTGGAGTGAGCAGTTCTTC. It specifies CASSQGQGTWSEQFF.

V gene TRBV7-9 combines with J gene TRBJ2-5, with 10 bases identical to TRBD2. CDR1 and CDR2 from the germline V gene are SEHNR and FQNEAQ (reference sequence). V was pared by 3 bases and J by 3 bases, with 1 base of the junction left unmatched. The CDR3 loop spans 14 amino acids. The CDR3 spells CASSFGLAEETQYF. In DNA form, the CDR3 reads TGTGCCAGCAGCTTTGGACTAGCGGAAGAGACCCAGTACTTC.

The chain carries TRBV9 and TRBJ2-1, with D perhaps matching TRBD2 (5 bases). Trimming took off 0 bases at V and 4 bases at J, with 14 bases between the two ends. This CDR3 is 16 amino acids long. Germline V lookup: CDR1 SGDLS, CDR2 YYNGEE. CDR3 in amino acids: CASSVVALGLYNEQFF. CDR3 bases: TGTGCCAGCAGCGTAGTAGCGTTAGGGCTTTACAATGAGCAGTTCTTC.

This clonotype was detected a few times. The rearrangement uses TRBV14 and TRBJ2-7, with 9 nucleotides matching TRBD2. CDR1 and CDR2 (germline): SGHDN, FVKESK. The V and J ends lost 1 base and 4 bases, in that order; junction bases with no gene match: 8. The CDR3 extends over 16 amino acids. Written as DNA, the CDR3 is TGTGCCAGCAGCCAAGGTAGCGGGAGCCTTAGGTACGAGCAGTACTTC. As protein: CASSQGSGSLRYEQYF.

The gene calls are TRBV7-2 and TRBJ2-3, with D uncertain. The CDR3 is 12 residues long. The V and J ends lost 4 bases and 10 bases respectively, with 12 bases between them. The germline CDR1 and CDR2 sequences are SGHTA and FQGNSA. The CDR3 DNA reads as TGTGCCAGCAGCTGGTCCCCGTTTGCGCAGTATTTT. Protein sequence: CASSWSPFAQYF.

This clonotype was seen more than once but under ten times. The chain couples TRBV7-2 to TRBJ1-5; D gene uncertain. This CDR3 region has 14 residues. Germline-derived CDR1 and CDR2 are SGHTA and FQGNSA. V shed 5 bases and J shed 3 bases, with 11 bases lying between them. CDR3 DNA sequence: TGTGCCAGCAGCCCACACAGTGACAATCAGCCCCAGCATTTT. As protein: CASSPHSDNQPQHF. Supplemented by reference TRBV7-2 and TRBJ1-5, the full variable domain reads GAGVSQSPSNKVTEKGKDVELRCDPISGHTALYWYRQSLGQGLEFLIYFQGNSAPDKSGLPSDRFSAERTGGSVSTLTIQRTQQEDSAVYLCASSPHSDNQPQHFGDGTRLSIL.

This rearrangement joins TRBV4-1 to TRBJ2-3; D remains unclear. The CDR3 totals 13 residues. Germline V lookup: CDR1 MGHRA, CDR2 YSYEKL. With 4 bases removed from V and 2 bases from J, the gap between germline ends came to 7 bases. CDR3 protein: CASSLFDTDTQYF. Written as DNA, the CDR3 is TGCGCCAGCAGCCTTTTTGACACAGATACGCAGTATTTT.

The chain joins TRBV20-1 to TRBJ2-1, with D perhaps TRBD1 or TRBD2 (5 bases each). The V and J ends lost 6 bases and 3 bases respectively, with 18 bases between them. CDR1 DFQATT and CDR2 SNEGSKA come from the germline V gene (reference sequence). The CDR3 has 15 residues. The CDR3 nucleotides are TGCAGTGCCATAGAGGGACGGAGCAACTACAATGAGCAGTTCTTC. This encodes CSAIEGRSNYNEQFF.

A remark on this clonotype: The germline gene is not matched at one end of the junction; a read error may be the cause. The chain uses TRBV7-9 and TRBJ2-5, with TRBD2 matching 13 bases. The tail of the sequence fits TRBJ2-7 better, so the J call may be wrong. This CDR3 is 15 amino acids long. Germline loops: CDR1 SEHNR, CDR2 FQNEAQ (reference sequence). The CDR3 bases are TGTCCCAGCAGCTCCCAGGGACTAGCGGGAAACGAGCAGTACTTC. Protein product: CPSSSQGLAGNEQYF.

The chain carries TRBV20-1 and TRBJ2-1, with D perhaps being TRBD1 or TRBD2 (5 bases each). Between the trimmed V and J ends, which lost 6 bases and 0 bases, there was a span of 21 bases. In germline, CDR1 is DFQATT, CDR2 SNEGSKA (reference sequence). The CDR3 has 17 residues. CDR3 region: CSADSRGAESSYNEQFF. The CDR3 DNA follows: TGCAGTGCGGATTCTCGAGGGGCGGAGAGCTCCTACAATGAGCAGTTCTTC.

The V call is TRBV7-8, the J call TRBJ2-1; TRBD2 agrees at 7 bases. Looked up from germline, CDR1 is SGHVS and CDR2 is FQNEAQ. The CDR3 is 15 amino acids. J was trimmed by 4 bases and V by 10 bases; bases with no gene match: 13. The DNA for the CDR3 is TGTGCCACCAGAGAAGACCGGGACTATTACAATGAGCAGTTCTTC. It encodes CATREDRDYYNEQFF.

This sequence joins TRBV6-5 and TRBJ1-1; possible D gene TRBD1, 6 bases. This CDR3 spans 15 amino acids. CDR1 is MNHEY, CDR2 SVGAGI, per germline. V was shortened by 2 bases and J by 5 bases, with 15 bases between the two germline ends. The CDR3 nucleotides are TGTGCCAGCAGTTACACAGGACAGCCGAAGACTGAAGCTTTCTTT. It yields the protein CASSYTGQPKTEAFF.

This clonotype turned up a few times. V is TRBV3-1 and J is TRBJ2-1; tentatively, D is TRBD1 (6 bases). Germline CDR1 and CDR2: LGHDT and YNNKEL (reference sequence). The V end was cut by 4 bases, the J end by 0 bases, with 16 bases between. CDR3 size: 17 residues. CDR3 bases: TGTGCCAGCAGCCTCCAACAGGGAACCAGCTCCTACAATGAGCAGTTCTTC. This codes for CASSLQQGTSSYNEQFF.

The chain carries TRBV5-6 and TRBJ2-3; 8 bases map to TRBD1. V dropped 2 bases and J dropped 6; count of bases not matched to a gene: 11. Germline lookup yields CDR1 SGHDT and CDR2 YYEEEE. This CDR3 is 16 amino acids long. CDR3 bases: TGTGCCAGCAGCTTCGGCCCGGACAGGGATGGCGATACGCAGTATTTT. It specifies CASSFGPDRDGDTQYF.

This clonotype was seen a handful of times. The chain combines TRBV18 with TRBJ2-5; D is unresolved. V shed 2 bases and J shed 1 base, with 11 bases lying between them. Germline loops: CDR1 KGHSH, CDR2 LQKENI. The CDR3 spans 15 residues. The CDR3 sequence: CASSPSWPTQETQYF. The CDR3 DNA sequence: TGTGCCAGCTCACCAAGCTGGCCGACCCAAGAGACCCAGTACTTC.

This clonotype was counted only a few times. This chain uses TRBV28 with TRBJ2-5, with D possibly matching TRBD1 (6 bases). Deletions cut 8 bases from V and 5 bases from J, with 18 bases between. CDR3 size: 14 residues. Germline V gene lookup returns CDR1 MDHEN and CDR2 SYDVKM. CDR3 DNA sequence: TGTGCCAGCGGCAGCTACAGGGTACGGGAGACCCAGTACTTC. Protein sequence: CASGSYRVRETQYF. Drawing the rest from reference TRBV28 and TRBJ2-5, the complete variable domain is DVKVTQSSRYLVKRTGEKVFLECVQDMDHENMFWYRQDPGLGLRLIYFSYDVKMKEKGDIPEGYSVSREKKERFSLILESASTNQTSMYLCASGSYRVRETQYFGPGTRLLVL.

This clonotype has only one observation. Germline is not matched at one junction end, which may reflect a read error. This chain connects TRBV12-3 or TRBV12-4 to TRBJ2-1; 9 bases map to TRBD2. This CDR3 comprises 18 residues. The CDR3: CVSRPPGLAGLHHNEQFF. CDR3 nucleotides: TGTGTCAGCCGCCCCCCGGGGCTAGCGGGATTGCACCACAATGAGCAGTTCTTC.

This clonotype came up once. This chain uses TRBV14 with TRBJ2-7; a possible D gene is TRBD2 (5 bases). Germline V gene lookup returns CDR1 SGHDN and CDR2 FVKESK. With 4 bases removed from V and 5 bases from J, the gap between germline ends came to 21 bases. The CDR3 is 16 amino acids. The CDR3 DNA is TGTGCCAGCAGCCGTGCAGCGGACCTACCATTGGACGAGCAGTACTTC. Amino acid sequence: CASSRAADLPLDEQYF.

The sample holds a few counts of this clonotype. This chain joins TRBV12-3 or TRBV12-4 and TRBJ1-1; D gene uncertain. Trimming removed 2 bases from V and 4 bases from J, with 11 bases in between. The CDR3 totals 14 residues. DNA for the CDR3: TGTGCCAGCAGTTTAATTTCGGCGTCCACTGAAGCTTTCTTT. As protein: CASSLISASTEAFF.